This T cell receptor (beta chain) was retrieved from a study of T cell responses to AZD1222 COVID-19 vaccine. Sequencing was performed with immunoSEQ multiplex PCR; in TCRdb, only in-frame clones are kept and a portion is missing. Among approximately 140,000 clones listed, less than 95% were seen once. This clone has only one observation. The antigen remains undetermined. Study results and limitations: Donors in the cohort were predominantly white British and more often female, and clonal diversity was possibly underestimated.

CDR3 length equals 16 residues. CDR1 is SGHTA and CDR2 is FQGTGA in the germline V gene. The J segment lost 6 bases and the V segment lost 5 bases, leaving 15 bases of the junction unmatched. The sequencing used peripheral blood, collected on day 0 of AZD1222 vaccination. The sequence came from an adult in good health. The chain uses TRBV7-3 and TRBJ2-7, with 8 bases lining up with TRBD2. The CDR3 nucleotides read TGTGCCAGCAGCCCGGGTTTCGGGAGGGGGGACCTCGAGCAGTACTTC. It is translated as CASSPGFGRGDLEQYF.